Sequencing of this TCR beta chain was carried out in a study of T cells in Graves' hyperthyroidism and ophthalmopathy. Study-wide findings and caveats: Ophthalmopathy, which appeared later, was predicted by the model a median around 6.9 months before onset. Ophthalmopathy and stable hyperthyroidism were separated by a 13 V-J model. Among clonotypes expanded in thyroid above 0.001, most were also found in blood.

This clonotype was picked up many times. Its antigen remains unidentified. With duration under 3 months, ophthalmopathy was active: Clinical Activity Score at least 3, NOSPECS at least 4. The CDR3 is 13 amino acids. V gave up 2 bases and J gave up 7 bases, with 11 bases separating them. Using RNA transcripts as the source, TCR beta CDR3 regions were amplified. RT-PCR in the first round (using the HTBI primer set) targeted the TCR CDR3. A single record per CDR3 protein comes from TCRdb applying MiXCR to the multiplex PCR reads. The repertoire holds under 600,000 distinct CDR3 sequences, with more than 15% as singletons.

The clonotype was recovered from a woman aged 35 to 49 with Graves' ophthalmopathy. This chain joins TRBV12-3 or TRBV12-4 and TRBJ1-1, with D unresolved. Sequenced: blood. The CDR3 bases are TGTGCCAGCAGTTTAATAGGTACCCTTGAAGCTTTCTTT. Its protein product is CASSLIGTLEAFF.